This T cell receptor (beta chain) comes out of a study of T-cell reconstitution after alpha-beta-depleted transplantation in children. A library of TCRbeta sequences, prepared with unique molecular identifiers, was generated. TCRdb itself ran the PCR reads through MiXCR, one entry per CDR3 protein. Of around 480,000 distinct CDR3 sequences in the sample, about 30% were seen once. CDR1 is ENHRY, CDR2 SYGVKD, per germline. V lost 3 bases and J 3 bases, leaving 12 bases between the germline ends. The CDR3 length is 14 residues. The receptor comes from a human donor who donated a stem cell graft to a child with aplastic anemia. The sequencing used PBMCs from the stem cell graft donor, collected from the stem cell graft. This chain connects TRBV10-3 to TRBJ2-7; D gene ambiguous. The CDR3 loop is CAISETGSYYEQYF. The CDR3 coding sequence is TGTGCCATCAGTGAAACCGGATCCTACTACGAGCAGTACTTC.